This record looks at one T cell receptor (beta chain) sequence and its context. No antigen is known for it. The V gene end was trimmed by 1 base and the J gene end by 5 bases; junction bases not matched to a gene: 8. This CDR3 has 16 amino acids. CDR1 and CDR2 from the germline V gene are SGHRS and YFSETQ. This sample stems from a study of post-analysis software for immune sequencing data. Points from the study as a whole: The study found TRBV5-6, TRBV5-1 and TRBV20-1 among about five TRBV segments more frequent in patients than controls.

cDNA libraries of TCR beta carried unique molecular identifiers. T cells numbering roughly 1 to 10 million yielded roughly 0.5 million cDNA molecules. TCRdb re-analysed the PCR reads in MiXCR, keeping a single row per CDR3 protein. The table shows about half a million distinct CDR3 sequences, with roughly 46% occurring only once. Specimen: blood. This chain joins TRBV5-1 and TRBJ2-2, with 7 bases aligning to TRBD1. This sequence originates from a girl aged 10 to 17 with multiple sclerosis. Here the CDR3 DNA reads TGCGCCAGCAGCTTGTCAGGGGGAGTAGGAACCGGGGAGCTGTTTTTT. This sequence encodes CASSLSGGVGTGELFF.